Included here is one T cell receptor (beta chain) sequence, with context. Other DNA sequences in the sample encode the same CDR3. The data derive from a study of shared clonotypes between healthy human individuals. TCRdb's table, derived via immunoSEQ multiplex PCR, lists solely in-frame clones and lacks some. Found here are about 2 million clones, 85% to 95% of them singletons; the top ten hold around 0.13%. Germline V CDR1 and CDR2: DFQATT, SNEGSKA (reference sequence). The CDR3 spans 11 residues. The V end was cut by 5 bases, the J end by 7 bases, with 9 bases between. The source material was naive CD4+ T cells sorted from blood. Regarding subset: CD45RA+ positively selected. The J gene is TRBJ2-4, the V gene TRBV20-1; D possibly corresponds to TRBD1 (6 bases). This TCR was sampled from a man younger than 30 in good health. The CDR3 protein is CSALQGNIQYF. CDR3 nucleotide sequence: TGCAGTGCTCTACAGGGTAACATTCAGTACTTC.